The present T cell receptor beta chain was sequenced within a study of shared clonotypes between healthy human individuals. Study in general: CD4 naive and memory got three plates each, CD8 naive two, CD8 memory one.

Broader study findings: Despite large depth, rarefaction showed incomplete sorted-subset sequencing. Around 5.4% of naive CD4 clonotypes were common to a few donors.

Measured with immunoSEQ multiplex PCR; TCRdb has only the in-frame clones, and not every one. The table has approximately 1.9 million clones, about 93% seen once. On this clone: Its antigen is unknown.

Only CD45RO-negative cells positively selected for CCR7 counted as naive CD8 cells, so terminally differentiated effector memory CD45RA+ cells were excluded. Nashville, Tennessee was home to all donors, each a Caucasian adult. V was trimmed by 2 bases and J by 7 bases, leaving 2 bases between them. The CDR3 covers 11 residues. Germline V lookup: CDR1 SGHVS, CDR2 FNYEAQ. Sequenced input: naive CD8+ T cells from PBMCs. The clonotype originates from a man aged 18-30 years in good health. Some clones in this sample may be carry-over from other donors' samples. J is TRBJ2-2 and V is TRBV7-6; D unclear. For the CDR3, the DNA is TGTGCCAGCAGCTTAATCGGGGAGCTGTTTTTT. The encoded protein is CASSLIGELFF.